A selection of T cell receptor beta chains follows, all from one sample in a study of cytomegalovirus exposure and HLA in healthy donors. Assay used: immunoSEQ multiplex PCR; TCRdb lists only in-frame clones, some missing. This table holds about 160,000 clones, under 90% found once. Sequencing was carried out using PBMCs. The receptor source for this set is a woman in her late teens or twenties in good health and CMV-seropositive. Both conserved end residues are part of each CDR3. The D gene is left open where the match is weak. Part of the rows lack a size; the others show once, few, many or a class for expanded clones.

V gene: TRBV7-2
J gene: TRBJ2-7
D gene: TRBD2
clone size: NA
CDR3 DNA: TGTGCCAGCAGCCCTGGGACTAGCCCCTCCGAGCAGTACTTC
CDR3 protein: CASSPGTSPSEQYF

V gene: TRBV5-6
J gene: TRBJ2-1
D gene: NA
clone size: NA
CDR3 DNA: TGTGCCAGCAGGGAGGGGGGACTACCATTGAATGAGCAGTTCTTC
CDR3 protein: CASREGGLPLNEQFF

V gene: TRBV7-3
J gene: TRBJ2-2
D gene: TRBD1
clone size: few
CDR3 DNA: TGTGCCAGCAACATACTGGGACAGGGTGGCGGGGAGCTGTTTTTT
CDR3 protein: CASNILGQGGGELFF

V gene: TRBV7-2
J gene: TRBJ2-7
D gene: TRBD2
clone size: NA
CDR3 DNA: TGTGCCAGCAGCGTTCGACTAGCGGGAGGCGCTTCCTACGAGCAGTACTTC
CDR3 protein: CASSVRLAGGASYEQYF

V gene: TRBV30
J gene: TRBJ2-1
D gene: TRBD1
clone size: NA
CDR3 DNA: TGTGCCTGGGAAGACAGGGGTCCGGATGAGCAGTTCTTC
CDR3 protein: CAWEDRGPDEQFF

V gene: TRBV6-6
J gene: TRBJ2-3
D gene: TRBD2
clone size: NA
CDR3 DNA: TGTGCCAGCAGGGAGCGGGGTCGGGTTACAGATACGCAGTATTTT
CDR3 protein: CASRERGRVTDTQYF

V gene: TRBV29-1
J gene: TRBJ2-1
D gene: TRBD2
clone size: once
CDR3 DNA: TGCAGCGTGGCTGACAGTGGGAGGGTATGGAATGAGCAGTTCTTC
CDR3 protein: CSVADSGRVWNEQFF

V gene: TRBV29-1
J gene: TRBJ1-3
D gene: NA
clone size: NA
CDR3 DNA: TGCAGCGTCTCAGGGTTGGGCTCTGGAAACACCATATATTTT
CDR3 protein: CSVSGLGSGNTIYF

V gene: TRBV18
J gene: TRBJ1-5
D gene: TRBD1
clone size: NA
CDR3 DNA: TGTGCCAGCTCACCTACCGGAGGGGACAGAAATCAGCCCCAGCATTTT
CDR3 protein: CASSPTGGDRNQPQHF

V gene: TRBV15
J gene: TRBJ2-7
D gene: NA
clone size: NA
CDR3 DNA: TGTGCCACCAGCAGAGAGGCGGTCTCCTACGAGCAGTACTTC
CDR3 protein: CATSREAVSYEQYF

V gene: TRBV5-6
J gene: TRBJ2-5
D gene: TRBD1
clone size: NA
CDR3 DNA: TGTGCCAGCAGCTCCTCTCAACAGGGGTGGGGAGAGACCCAGTACTTC
CDR3 protein: CASSSSQQGWGETQYF

V gene: TRBV19
J gene: TRBJ1-2
D gene: TRBD1
clone size: NA
CDR3 DNA: TGTGCCAGTAGTGCCCTTCCCGCTGACAGGGCCCATGGCTACACCTTC
CDR3 protein: CASSALPADRAHGYTF

V gene: TRBV2
J gene: TRBJ2-3
D gene: TRBD2
clone size: NA
CDR3 DNA: TGTGCCAGCAGTGAACTAGCGGGAGGGAGGAAAGATACGCAGTATTTT
CDR3 protein: CASSELAGGRKDTQYF

V gene: TRBV18
J gene: TRBJ2-1
D gene: TRBD2
clone size: once
CDR3 DNA: TGTGCCAGCTCACCACCTTGGCTAGCGGGTAACAATGAGCAGTTCTTC
CDR3 protein: CASSPPWLAGNNEQFF

V gene: TRBV28
J gene: TRBJ2-5
D gene: NA
clone size: NA
CDR3 DNA: TGTGCCAGCAGTTTATACAGTCAAGAGACCCAGTACTTC
CDR3 protein: CASSLYSQETQYF

V gene: TRBV30
J gene: TRBJ2-4
D gene: NA
clone size: NA
CDR3 DNA: TGTGCCTGGAGACATACAGGGACCTATATTCAGTACTTC
CDR3 protein: CAWRHTGTYIQYF

V gene: TRBV6-6
J gene: TRBJ1-1
D gene: NA
clone size: NA
CDR3 DNA: TGTGCCAGCAGCACGGGACACCAGAACACTGAAGCTTTCTTT
CDR3 protein: CASSTGHQNTEAFF

V gene: TRBV6-5
J gene: TRBJ1-3
D gene: NA
clone size: NA
CDR3 DNA: TGTGCCAGCAGACTCCTTAGTACCTCTGGAAACACCATATATTTT
CDR3 protein: CASRLLSTSGNTIYF

V gene: TRBV28
J gene: TRBJ2-3
D gene: NA
clone size: many
CDR3 DNA: TGTGCCAGCAACTCACCCACGTCCCTCACAGATACGCAGTATTTT
CDR3 protein: CASNSPTSLTDTQYF

V gene: TRBV30
J gene: TRBJ2-7
D gene: TRBD2
clone size: NA
CDR3 DNA: TGTGCCTGGAGTACCCCGGGAGGGTCCTACGAGCAGTACTTC
CDR3 protein: CAWSTPGGSYEQYF

V gene: TRBV15
J gene: TRBJ2-1
D gene: TRBD2
clone size: NA
CDR3 DNA: TGTGCCACCAGCACGGGGGAGGGCTGGCGAAACAATGAGCAGTTCTTC
CDR3 protein: CATSTGEGWRNNEQFF

V gene: TRBV28
J gene: TRBJ1-5
D gene: NA
clone size: NA
CDR3 DNA: TGTGCCAGCAGTTTTTCGCCGGGACTGGGAAATCAGCCCCAGCATTTT
CDR3 protein: CASSFSPGLGNQPQHF

V gene: TRBV7-3
J gene: TRBJ2-1
D gene: NA
clone size: NA
CDR3 DNA: TGTGCCAGCAGCGCCAAGACAGGCAACAATGAGCAGTTCTTC
CDR3 protein: CASSAKTGNNEQFF

V gene: TRBV4-1
J gene: TRBJ2-1
D gene: NA
clone size: NA
CDR3 DNA: TGCGCCAGCAGCCTTAGACTGCACAATGAGCAGTTCTTC
CDR3 protein: CASSLRLHNEQFF

V gene: TRBV5-1
J gene: TRBJ2-7
D gene: TRBD1
clone size: NA
CDR3 DNA: TGCGCCAGCACCGTGGGACAGGGGTGGAACGAGCAGTACTTC
CDR3 protein: CASTVGQGWNEQYF

V gene: TRBV6-1
J gene: TRBJ2-4
D gene: TRBD2
clone size: NA
CDR3 DNA: TGTGCCAGCAGGCAAGAGCTAGCGGGAGTGGGCATTCAGTACTTC
CDR3 protein: CASRQELAGVGIQYF

V gene: TRBV5-1
J gene: TRBJ2-7
D gene: NA
clone size: NA
CDR3 DNA: TGCGCCAGCAGCGTACTGACGGGTTTTAACTACGAGCAGTACTTC
CDR3 protein: CASSVLTGFNYEQYF

V gene: TRBV7-9
J gene: TRBJ1-2
D gene: NA
clone size: NA
CDR3 DNA: TGTGCCAGCAGCTCACCACAGGGTGTCTATGGCTACACCTTC
CDR3 protein: CASSSPQGVYGYTF

V gene: TRBV30
J gene: TRBJ1-5
D gene: NA
clone size: NA
CDR3 DNA: TGTGCCTGGAGCGGGACACCCCATCAGCCCCAGCATTTT
CDR3 protein: CAWSGTPHQPQHF

V gene: TRBV4-2
J gene: TRBJ1-4
D gene: NA
clone size: NA
CDR3 DNA: TGTGCCAGCAGCCTGGACAGAGCAACTAATGAAAAACTGTTTTTT
CDR3 protein: CASSLDRATNEKLFF

V gene: TRBV25-1
J gene: TRBJ2-2
D gene: NA
clone size: NA
CDR3 DNA: TGTGCCAGCACCTCCCCGAACACCGGGGAGCTGTTTTTT
CDR3 protein: CASTSPNTGELFF

V gene: TRBV9
J gene: TRBJ1-1
D gene: NA
clone size: NA
CDR3 DNA: TGTGCCAGCAGCGTAGGAGGTAGAACTGAAGCTTTCTTT
CDR3 protein: CASSVGGRTEAFF